Listed here is a single TCR beta chain. Its antigen is not identified. The data originate from a study of CXCR3-negative and CXCR3-positive naive CD8 T cells. Study conclusions and caveats: Naive CXCR3-negative cells resembled naive CXCR3-positive cells in TRBV-TRBJ usage; memory cells differed. The study inferred TCR strength from TRB CDR3 properties and found comparable surface CD5 between naive subsets. Researchers report that CXCR3-positive naive cells carry more hydrophobic TRB CDR3s than CXCR3-negative naive cells.

Germline V gene sequence: CDR1 SQVTM, CDR2 ANQGSEA. This CDR3 is 11 amino acids long. Sorts that each held approximately 300,000 cells were run in triplicate for every CD8+ T cell subset. Naive CD8+ T cells were CD45RO-CCR7+CD27+CD95-. 5' RACE that incorporated UMI labels was used to prepare the TRB cDNA libraries. TCRdb re-called the 5' RACE reads; every CDR3 protein appears as one record, without DNA. The ten top clones account for about 0.37%, within a sample of some 140,000 distinct CDR3 sequences. The origin of this receptor is a human donor in good health. Some clones in this sample may be carry-over from other donors' samples. The gene calls are TRBV29-1 and TRBJ2-7; TCRdb indicates TRBD1, and absent DNA this call remains unverified. Sequencing used naive CXCR3+ CD8+ T cells from blood. Described subset: CD45RO-CCR7+CD27+CD95- naive CD8+ T cells expressing CXCR3 (TNR3+). The CDR3 spells CSVGAGDEQYF.